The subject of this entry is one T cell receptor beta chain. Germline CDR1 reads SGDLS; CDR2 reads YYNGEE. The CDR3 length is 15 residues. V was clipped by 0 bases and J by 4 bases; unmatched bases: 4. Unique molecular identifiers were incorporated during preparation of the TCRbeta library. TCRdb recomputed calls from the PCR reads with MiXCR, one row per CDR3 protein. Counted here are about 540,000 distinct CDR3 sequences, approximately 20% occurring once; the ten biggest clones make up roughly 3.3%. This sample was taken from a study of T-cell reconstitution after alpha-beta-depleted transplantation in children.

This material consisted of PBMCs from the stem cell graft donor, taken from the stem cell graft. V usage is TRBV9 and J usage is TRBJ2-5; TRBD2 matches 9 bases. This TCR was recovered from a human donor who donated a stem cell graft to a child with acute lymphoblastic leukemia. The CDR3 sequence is CASSVGLAGRETQYF. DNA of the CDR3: TGTGCCAGCAGCGTAGGTCTAGCGGGACGAGAGACCCAGTACTTC.